This is a list of T cell receptor beta chains from one sample in a study of blood T cell repertoires in COVID-19. Only in-frame clones appear in the TCRdb table, and some are missing; sequencing was by immunoSEQ multiplex PCR. Of some 210,000 clones listed, 70% to 90% are singletons. The sample consisted of PBMCs or T cells enriched from blood (not recorded which). The receptors originated from a man aged 25-40 years with acute COVID-19. The CDR3 runs from the conserved cysteine through the conserved F or W.

TRBJ1-2,TRBV5-1,CASSLNTDYGYTF
TRBJ2-5,TRBV11-2,CASSPEQGRILTQYF
TRBJ1-3,TRBV12-2,CASRLRTGGSGNTIYF
TRBJ1-1,TRBV6-5,CASSTRDRNTEAFF
TRBJ2-7,TRBV18,CASSPTSGTYGQYF
TRBJ1-2,TRBV27,CASSRKGLDRVIRGGYTF
TRBJ1-6,TRBV3-1/TRBV3-2,CASSQTQSSYNSPLHF
TRBJ2-1,TRBV10-1,CASRLREDSEQFF
TRBJ2-6,TRBV5-1,CASSATGSGANVLTF
TRBJ1-5,TRBV7-9,CASSPDRINQPQHF
TRBJ1-6,TRBV12-5,CASGSGLGSSPLHF
TRBJ2-7,TRBV27,CASSLGGPTYEQYF
TRBJ2-2,TRBV3-1/TRBV3-2,CASSRTSGGQGGELFF
TRBJ1-1,TRBV7-6,CASSTSGVTEAFF
TRBJ1-2,TRBV7-9,CASSEAANYGYTF
TRBJ2-7,TRBV27,CASRVDRASHEQYF
TRBJ2-7,TRBV5-1,CASSLVLGQGIPSYEQYF
TRBJ2-7,TRBV19,CASSFTGTGRREQYF
TRBJ2-7,TRBV13,CASSLGRRTNEQYF
TRBJ1-1,TRBV19,CASSSLQGTEAFF
TRBJ2-7,TRBV5-5,CASSFDNSYEQYF
TRBJ1-3,TRBV9,CASSSGNTIYF
TRBJ2-3,TRBV7-3,CASSLTSPGISGGPGTDTQYF
TRBJ1-2,TRBV18,CASSPPSGQGVYGYTF
TRBJ2-4,TRBV28,CASSILAKNIQYF
TRBJ1-1,TRBV7-9,CASSLGQPNTEAFF
TRBJ1-4,TRBV7-2,CASSSFTGTGHEKLFF
TRBJ1-1,TRBV9,CASSGVGQANTEAFF
TRBJ1-3,TRBV4-1,CASSQDNPGENTIYF
TRBJ1-3,TRBV19,CASSRDRVPGNTIYF
TRBJ2-1,TRBV28,CASTGQRWGEQFF
TRBJ1-2,TRBV7-9,CASSSLLQVATLF
TRBJ1-1,TRBV6-5,CASSSGTGQGEAFF
TRBJ1-2,TRBV27,CASSFQMGGGFNYGYTF
TRBJ2-3,TRBV7-3,CASSPSRGSRTDTQYF
TRBJ1-4,TRBV5-1,CASSLDHNRGEKLFF
TRBJ2-1,TRBV2,CASRRIGRYSDEQFF
TRBJ1-6,TRBV28,CASSSRQGSPLHF
TRBJ2-7,TRBV11-2,CASSPDRTYEQYF
TRBJ2-1,TRBV7-2,CASSLEGGDTEQFF
TRBJ1-2,TRBV9,CASSVAGDGRDGYTF
TRBJ2-3,TRBV24-1,CATSDLNARTQYF
TRBJ2-7,TRBV5-1,CASSFTGNSYEQYF
TRBJ1-1,TRBV29-1,CSGQTGGESEAFF